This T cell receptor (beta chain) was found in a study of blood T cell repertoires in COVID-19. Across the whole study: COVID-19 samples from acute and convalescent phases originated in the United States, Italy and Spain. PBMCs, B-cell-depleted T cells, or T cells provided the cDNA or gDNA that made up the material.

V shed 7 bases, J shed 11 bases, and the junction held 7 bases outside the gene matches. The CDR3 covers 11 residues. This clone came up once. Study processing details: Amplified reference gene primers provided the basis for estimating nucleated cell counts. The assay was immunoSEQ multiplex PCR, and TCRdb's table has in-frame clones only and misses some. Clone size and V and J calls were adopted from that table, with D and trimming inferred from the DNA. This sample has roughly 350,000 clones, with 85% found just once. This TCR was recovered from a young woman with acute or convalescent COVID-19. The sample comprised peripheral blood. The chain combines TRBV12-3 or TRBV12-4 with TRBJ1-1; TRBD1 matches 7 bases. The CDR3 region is CASTYRGGAFF. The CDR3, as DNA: TGTGCCAGCACTTACAGGGGCGGGGCTTTCTTT.